The next 29 T cell receptor beta chains were all read from a single sample in a study of T cells after yellow fever vaccination (dated by TCRdb to about 2019). Per the publication, the treatment or condition label means: live attenuated yellow fever vaccine strain. The receptor library was made with 5' RACE. TCRdb shows the sequencer as Illumina HiSeq 2500. Using fastp trimming at Q25 and MiXCR clonotype assembly, TCRdb reanalyzed the public sequencing data and kept in-frame beta chains. Entries are consolidated by CDR3 protein sequence, retaining the most common genes and DNA. This sample is represented by approximately 580,000 distinct CDR3 sequences; roughly a sixth of them were singletons. Roughly 17% of the sample is taken by the ten largest. Sequencing was performed on PBMCs, taken roughly 5 days after the first yellow fever vaccination. These TCRs come from a man younger than 30 who received the YFV17D yellow fever vaccine.

CDR3 DNA sequence: TGCGCCAGATCCCCCGGACTAGCGGTGGATACGCAGTATTTT. This translates into CARSPGLAVDTQYF. The V call is TRBV10-2, the J call TRBJ2-3, with 10 bases aligning to TRBD2. The CDR3 is 14 residues long. Germline lookup yields CDR1 WSHSY and CDR2 SAAADI. J lost 6 bases, V lost 9 bases, and 9 bases had no gene match.

The chain links TRBV29-1 to TRBJ2-3; D not resolved. The CDR3 runs 12 residues. V lost 6 bases to trimming and J lost 0 bases, with 7 bases between them. Germline CDR1 and CDR2: SQVTM and ANQGSEA. The DNA for the CDR3 is TGCAGCGTGTTCCTGAGCACAGATACGCAGTATTTT. Amino acid sequence: CSVFLSTDTQYF.

This clonotype was found a few times. The chain is built from TRBV11-2 and TRBJ2-1; 9 bases align to TRBD2. The CDR3 is 14 amino acids. J gave up 10 bases and V 3 bases, and 7 bases lay outside the gene matches. Looked up from germline, CDR1 is SGHAT and CDR2 is FQNNGV. For the CDR3, the DNA is TGTGCCAGCAGCTTTCCCCCAGCGGGGGGAGAGCAGTTCTTC. It is translated as CASSFPPAGGEQFF.

A few counts support this clonotype. The chain couples TRBV7-9 to TRBJ2-5; D may match TRBD1 or TRBD2 (5 bases each). The CDR3 extends over 16 amino acids. Germline V lookup: CDR1 SEHNR, CDR2 FQNEAQ (reference sequence). Trimming pared 4 bases from V and 4 bases from J, leaving 19 bases between. The CDR3: CASSSPGTEIGETQYF. The CDR3 DNA is TGTGCCAGCAGCTCACCCGGGACGGAGATAGGAGAGACCCAGTACTTC.

The chain recombines TRBV25-1 with TRBJ2-5; D uncertain. There are 15 residues in the CDR3. In germline, CDR1 is MGHDK, CDR2 SYGVNS. V was pared by 3 bases and J by 1 base, with 12 bases between. CDR3: CASSDFGTLQETQYF. Here the CDR3 DNA reads TGTGCCAGCAGTGACTTTGGAACCCTCCAAGAGACCCAGTACTTC. Together with reference TRBV25-1 and TRBJ2-5, the CDR3 gives the full variable domain: EADIYQTPRYLVIGTGKKITLECSQTMGHDKMYWYQQDPGMELHLIHYSYGVNSTEKGDLSSESTVSRIRTEHFPLTLESARPSHTSQYLCASSDFGTLQETQYFGPGTRLLVL.

The chain is built from TRBV6-2 or TRBV6-3 and TRBJ2-4; no definite D call. Germline V gives CDR1 MNHEY, CDR2 SVGEGT. V was clipped by 5 bases and J by 9 bases, with 11 bases between them. The CDR3 covers 12 residues. CDR3 sequence reads: CASSPRSSIQYF. In DNA form, the CDR3 reads TGTGCCAGCAGTCCTCGTTCAAGCATTCAGTACTTC.

The sample holds a few counts of this clonotype. This chain uses TRBV3-1 with TRBJ1-6, with D perhaps matching TRBD1 (6 bases). The V end lost 3 bases, the J end lost 7 bases, and 16 bases lay between the germline ends. Germline-derived CDR1 and CDR2 are LGHDT and YNNKEL (reference sequence). This CDR3 is 16 amino acids long. CDR3 residues: CASSQGNRVWNSPLHF. The CDR3 nucleotides are TGTGCCAGCAGCCAGGGCAACAGGGTCTGGAATTCACCCCTCCACTTT.

CDR3 coding DNA: TGTGCCAGCAGCCCCTGGACAGGGGTGACCGGGGAGCTGTTTTTT. Its protein product is CASSPWTGVTGELFF. The chain recombines TRBV7-2 with TRBJ2-2, with 9 bases that match TRBD1. Per germline, CDR1 SGHTA and CDR2 FQGNSA. The CDR3 has 15 residues. Trimming removed 5 bases from V and 5 bases from J; junction bases left unmatched: 6.

This chain connects TRBV20-1 to TRBJ2-1; 9 positions agree with TRBD1. The CDR3 contains 19 residues. Germline CDR1 DFQATT, CDR2 SNEGSKA (reference sequence). The ends lost 0 bases at V and 1 base at J; junction bases unmatched: 13. The CDR3 coding sequence is TGCAGTGCTAGAGACCTGCAGCCCCGGACAGGGGAATCCTACAATGAGCAGTTCTTC. This gives the protein CSARDLQPRTGESYNEQFF.

The J gene is TRBJ2-7, the V gene TRBV6-5; D gene ambiguous. Germline V lookup: CDR1 MNHEY, CDR2 SVGAGI. The CDR3 extends over 15 amino acids. V was clipped by 0 bases and J by 2 bases, with 11 bases between them. CDR3 nucleotide sequence: TGTGCCAGCAGTTACTCGACGGATCGGCCCTACGAGCAGTACGTC. This gives the protein CASSYSTDRPYEQYV.

The chain is built from TRBV10-2 and TRBJ1-5; maybe TRBD1 (6 bases). V lost 5 bases to trimming and J lost 5 bases, with 10 bases between them. CDR3 length: 13 amino acids. Germline V gene sequence: CDR1 WSHSY, CDR2 SAAADI. CDR3 in amino acids: CASSSQGYQPQHF. Written as DNA, the CDR3 is TGCGCCAGCAGTTCTCAGGGGTATCAGCCCCAGCATTTT.

CDR3 in amino acids: CAIGGLAGDEQYF. The CDR3 coding sequence is TGTGCCATCGGGGGACTAGCGGGGGACGAGCAGTACTTC. The V call is TRBV10-3, the J call TRBJ2-7, with 14 bases identical to TRBD2. Germline V gives CDR1 ENHRY, CDR2 SYGVKD. V lost 8 bases to trimming and J lost 5 bases; unmatched junction nucleotides: 2. The CDR3 is made up of 13 amino acids.

This clonotype was seen more than once but under ten times. The V and J genes are TRBV7-8 and TRBJ2-6; a possible D gene is TRBD2 (6 bases). There are 17 residues in the CDR3. Germline CDR1 is SGHVS and CDR2 is FQNEAQ. V was shortened by 2 bases and J by 4 bases, with 15 bases between the two germline ends. In DNA form, the CDR3 reads TGTGCCAGCAGCTTAAGATTTGGGGGGTCCGGGGCCAACGTCCTGACTTTC. Translated, it gives CASSLRFGGSGANVLTF.

The chain uses TRBV7-7 and TRBJ2-7, with a tentative D call TRBD2 (5 bases). The germline V gene encodes CDR1 SSHAT and CDR2 FNYEAQ (reference sequence). V lost 2 bases to trimming and J lost 5 bases, with 10 bases between them. CDR3 length equals 13 residues. This chain's CDR3 is CASSLNARDEQYF. The CDR3 region has the DNA TGTGCCAGCAGCTTAAACGCGAGGGACGAGCAGTACTTC. Together with reference TRBV7-7 and TRBJ2-7, the CDR3 gives the full variable domain: GAGVSQSPRYKVTKRGQDVTLRCDPISSHATLYWYQQALGQGPEFLTYFNYEAQPDKSGLPSDRFSAERPEGSISTLTIQRTEQRDSAMYRCASSLNARDEQYFGPGTRLTVT.

The chain carries TRBV10-3 and TRBJ1-5; D ambiguous. CDR1 is ENHRY, CDR2 SYGVKD, per germline. The CDR3 loop spans 12 amino acids. The ends were cut back, 7 bases at V and 2 bases at J, with 6 bases in the middle. The DNA for the CDR3 is TGTGCCATCACCAGTGGCAATCAGCCCCAGCATTTT. This gives the protein CAITSGNQPQHF.

The rearrangement uses TRBV11-2 and TRBJ2-3; 8 nucleotides align to TRBD2. The V and J ends lost 2 bases and 4 bases, in that order; junction bases with no gene match: 14. CDR3 length: 18 residues. CDR1 is SGHAT, CDR2 FQNNGV, per germline. CDR3 DNA sequence: TGTGCCAGCAGCTTACCCGCTGCTTCGGGGGGGCGGGCAGATACGCAGTATTTT. Its protein is CASSLPAASGGRADTQYF.

V and J are TRBV5-6 and TRBJ1-1; no reliable D call. This CDR3 contains 13 residues. Trimming stripped 0 bases from V and 4 bases from J, with 7 bases between. CDR1 is SGHDT and CDR2 is YYEEEE in the germline V gene. This chain's CDR3 is CASSLERSTEAFF. CDR3 in DNA: TGTGCCAGCAGCTTGGAACGAAGCACTGAAGCTTTCTTT. The whole variable domain, filled in from reference TRBV5-6 and TRBJ1-1, reads DAGVTQSPTHLIKTRGQQVTLRCSPKSGHDTVSWYQQALGQGPQFIFQYYEEEERQRGNFPDRFSGHQFPNYSSELNVNALLLGDSALYLCASSLERSTEAFFGQGTRLTVV.

The sample holds many counts of this clonotype. This chain joins TRBV5-6 and TRBJ2-3; D might be TRBD1 (6 bases). The ends were cut back, 0 bases at V and 2 bases at J, with 13 bases in the middle. The length of the CDR3 is 16 residues. Germline values: CDR1 SGHDT, CDR2 YYEEEE. The CDR3 DNA is TGTGCCAGCAGCTTGGCGGCAGGGGCCCCCACAGATACGCAGTATTTT. It encodes CASSLAAGAPTDTQYF.

The CDR3 DNA sequence: TGCGCCAGCAGCTTGCTTGGATCCGGGACAGGCCAGCAGTACTTC. It translates to CASSLLGSGTGQQYF. This chain links TRBV5-1 with TRBJ2-7; 8 bases map to TRBD1. The germline V gene has CDR1 SGHRS and CDR2 YFSETQ. The CDR3 is 15 residues long. V was pared by 1 base and J by 8 bases, with 11 bases of the junction left unmatched.

The chain employs TRBV4-1 and TRBJ1-5; no reliable D call. Germline CDR1 and CDR2: MGHRA and YSYEKL. The CDR3 consists of 13 residues. V lost 3 bases to trimming and J lost 3 bases, with 6 bases between them. The CDR3 DNA sequence: TGCGCCAGCAGCCACGGGGACAATCAGCCCCAGCATTTT. It is translated as CASSHGDNQPQHF.

This clonotype has ten or more counts. This rearrangement joins TRBV2 to TRBJ2-5, with TRBD2 as a possible D gene (7 bases). This CDR3 has 14 amino acids. Trimming shortened V by 4 bases and J by 5 bases, and 14 bases separated the two germline ends. The V gene's germline CDR1 is SNHLY and CDR2 FYNNEI. In DNA form, the CDR3 reads TGTGCCAGCAGTGTTTTCGGGGGGCAGGAGACCCAGTACTTC. Protein: CASSVFGGQETQYF.

This chain connects TRBV20-1 to TRBJ1-6, with D maybe TRBD1 (5 bases). Germline lookup yields CDR1 DFQATT and CDR2 SNEGSKA (reference sequence). V was clipped by 2 bases and J by 0 bases, with 11 bases between them. The CDR3 is 16 amino acids. Here the CDR3 DNA reads TGCAGTGCTAGACTGGGGGGGAGCTCCTATAATTCACCCCTCCACTTT. Its translation: CSARLGGSSYNSPLHF.

The chain recombines TRBV10-3 with TRBJ1-3, with TRBD1 matching over 7 bases. There are 17 residues in the CDR3. V dropped 3 bases and J dropped 0; count of bases not matched to a gene: 8. CDR1 and CDR2 from the germline V gene are ENHRY and SYGVKD. CDR3 in amino acids: CAISEETGTLSGNTIYF. The CDR3 DNA reads TGTGCCATCAGTGAAGAGACAGGGACCCTCTCTGGAAACACCATATATTTT.

This clonotype was seen a handful of times. The chain links TRBV6-5 to TRBJ1-3; D gene ambiguous. The CDR3 has 15 residues. Trimming took off 2 bases at V and 0 bases at J, with 8 bases between the two ends. Germline CDR1 MNHEY, CDR2 SVGAGI. CDR3 DNA sequence: TGTGCCAGCAGTTACGGCATCGGCTCTGGAAACACCATATATTTT. Amino acids: CASSYGIGSGNTIYF.

There are a few counts of this clonotype. The chain employs TRBV15 and TRBJ2-3; D is unresolved. The ends were cut back, 1 base at V and 2 bases at J, with 10 bases in the middle. CDR1 and CDR2 (germline): LNHNV, YYDKDF (reference sequence). There are 15 residues in the CDR3. The CDR3 nucleotides are TGTGCCACCAGCAGAGCCGGAACCCTCACAGATACGCAGTATTTT. It yields the protein CATSRAGTLTDTQYF.

This clonotype has a count of ten or more. This chain connects TRBV29-1 to TRBJ2-3; unclear D gene. Germline CDR1 SQVTM, CDR2 ANQGSEA. The ends were cut back, 1 base at V and 4 bases at J, with 9 bases in the middle. This CDR3 has 13 amino acids. As DNA, the CDR3 is TGCAGCGTTGAAGGGAAAGGGCCAGATACGCAGTATTTT. Its translation: CSVEGKGPDTQYF.

The rearrangement uses TRBV19 and TRBJ1-1; D gene ambiguous. V lost 5 bases and J 2 bases, leaving 9 bases between the germline ends. The V gene's germline CDR1 is LNHDA and CDR2 SQIVND (reference sequence). The CDR3 has 13 amino acids. In DNA, the CDR3 is TGTGCCAGTAGTCTCACAGACAACACTGAAGCTTTCTTT. Translated, it gives CASSLTDNTEAFF.

The V gene is TRBV12-3 or TRBV12-4, the J gene TRBJ1-3; a weak D match, TRBD1 (5 bases). This CDR3 region has 17 residues. V was clipped by 6 bases and J by 0 bases, with 18 bases between them. The CDR3, as DNA: TGTGCCAGCAGCCCCCCCCGGCGGGGGATCTCTGGAAACACCATATATTTT. It encodes CASSPPRRGISGNTIYF.

The V call is TRBV5-6, the J call TRBJ2-7; D ambiguous. The V end was cut by 3 bases, the J end by 7 bases, with 14 bases between. The V gene's germline CDR1 is SGHDT and CDR2 YYEEEE. The CDR3 sequence is 13 residues long. CDR3 DNA: TGTGCCAGCAGCTCGCGCGCGTCGTGGGAGCAGTACGTC. Translation: CASSSRASWEQYV.